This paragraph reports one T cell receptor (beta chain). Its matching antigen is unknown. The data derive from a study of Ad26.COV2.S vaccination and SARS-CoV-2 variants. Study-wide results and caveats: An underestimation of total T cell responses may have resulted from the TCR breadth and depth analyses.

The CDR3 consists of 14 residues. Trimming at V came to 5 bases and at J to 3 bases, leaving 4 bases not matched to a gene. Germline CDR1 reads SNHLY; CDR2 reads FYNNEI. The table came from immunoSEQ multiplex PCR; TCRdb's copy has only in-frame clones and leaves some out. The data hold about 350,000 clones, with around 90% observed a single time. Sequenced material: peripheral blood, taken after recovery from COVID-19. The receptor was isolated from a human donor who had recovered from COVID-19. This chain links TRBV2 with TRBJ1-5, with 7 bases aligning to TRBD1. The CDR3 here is CASSPGQYNQPQHF. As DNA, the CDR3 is TGTGCCAGCAGTCCGGGACAGTACAATCAGCCCCAGCATTTT.